These T cell receptor beta chains were read from a single sample in a study of somatic mutations in cytotoxic T cells in rheumatoid arthritis. Method: immunoSEQ multiplex PCR; TCRdb's copy keeps in-frame clones and lacks some. The table has approximately 23,000 clones, about four fifths seen once. The source material was CD8+ T cells sorted from blood. Source of these receptors: an adult with rheumatoid arthritis. Both conserved end residues are part of each CDR3. D genes are given only for firm matches. A row's size may be missing; if present it is once, few, many or a size class.

v_gene	j_gene	d_gene	abundance	CDR3nt	CDR3aa
TRBV4-1	TRBJ1-4	.	few	TGCGCCAGCAGCCAGGGCCGGGGAGACGAATATGAAAAACTGTTTTTT	CASSQGRGDEYEKLFF
TRBV4-1	TRBJ2-1	.	.	TGCGCCAGCAGCCAAGATATTAACACCCTCTCCTACAATGAGCAGTTCTTC	CASSQDINTLSYNEQFF
TRBV4-1	TRBJ2-5	.	.	TGCGCCAGCAGCCAGAGGGACTTCAGACCATACCAAGAGACCCAGTACTTC	CASSQRDFRPYQETQYF
TRBV13	TRBJ2-7	TRBD2	.	TGTGCCAGCAGCACAGCGGGGGTTTTGAACGAGCAGTACTTC	CASSTAGVLNEQYF
TRBV5-1	TRBJ2-3	.	few	TGCGCCAGCAGCTTGGGGCAGTCTACCACAGATACGCAGTATTTT	CASSLGQSTTDTQYF
TRBV6-5	TRBJ1-2	.	.	TGTGCCAGCAGTCCCACAGGGACCTATGGCTACACCTTC	CASSPTGTYGYTF
TRBV2	TRBJ2-1	.	.	TGTGCCAGCACCAGTACCTCCTACAATGAGCAGTTCTTC	CASTSTSYNEQFF
TRBV14	TRBJ2-7	TRBD1	.	TGTGCCAGCAGCCAAGAGGGACAGGGCCAAAGGCAGTACTTC	CASSQEGQGQRQYF
TRBV7-2	TRBJ2-5	TRBD1	once	TGTGCCAGCAGCTGGGGGACAGCACAAGAGACCCAGTACTTC	CASSWGTAQETQYF
TRBV10-3	TRBJ1-1	.	.	TGTGCCATCAGTAGACAGTCTAGGGCCGGTGAAGCTTTCTTT	CAISRQSRAGEAFF
TRBV28	TRBJ1-5	TRBD1	once	TGTGCCAGCAGTTACGACAGGGGGCGACAGCCCCAGCATTTT	CASSYDRGRQPQHF
TRBV5-8	TRBJ1-2	.	.	TGTGCCAGCAGATACGATCGGGACACCAACTATGGCTACACCTTC	CASRYDRDTNYGYTF
TRBV4-1	TRBJ1-2	.	.	TGCGCCAGCAGCCAGTCGAACCGGGACGGGACTAACTATGGCTACACCTTC	CASSQSNRDGTNYGYTF
TRBV6-1	TRBJ2-1	.	.	TGTGCCAGCAGTGAAGACTATCAACCCTACAATGAGCAGTTCTTC	CASSEDYQPYNEQFF
TRBV6-1	TRBJ2-2	.	.	TGTGCCAGCAGTGAACCCGACGGGGAAAACACCGGGGAGCTGTTTTTT	CASSEPDGENTGELFF
TRBV10-3	TRBJ2-5	TRBD2	few	TGTGCCATCAGTGATCGTACTAGCGGGGGCCGTCAAGAGACCCAGTACTTC	CAISDRTSGGRQETQYF
TRBV6-6	TRBJ1-2	.	.	TGTGCCAGCAGTTTAACAGGGCAGGCTGGCTACACCTTC	CASSLTGQAGYTF
TRBV4-2	TRBJ1-3	.	.	TGTGCCAGCAGCCGAGGGGGGGAGGGGGGATTTCGAAACACCATATATTTT	CASSRGGEGGFRNTIYF
TRBV2	TRBJ1-1	.	.	TGTGCCAGCAGTGACAGGGGACACACTGAAGCTTTCTTT	CASSDRGHTEAFF
TRBV27	TRBJ2-1	TRBD2	.	TGTGCCAGCAGCACAACGGCTAGCGGACCCTACAATGAGCAGTTCTTC	CASSTTASGPYNEQFF
TRBV7-6	TRBJ1-2	TRBD1	.	TGTGCCAGCAGCTTAGTGCTGGGACAGGGGCTTAACTATGGCTACACCTTC	CASSLVLGQGLNYGYTF
TRBV4-1	TRBJ1-2	.	.	TGCGCCAGCAGCCAAGAGCCAGGGAGTTGGTATGGCTACACCTTC	CASSQEPGSWYGYTF
TRBV4-3	TRBJ1-1	.	.	TGCGCCAGCAGCCCGAGTACCCGCGGATTGAAAGCTTTCTTT	CASSPSTRGLKAFF
TRBV5-4	TRBJ1-2	TRBD1	.	TGTGCCAGCACCCTGGGACAGGAAAGAGGCTACACCTTC	CASTLGQERGYTF
TRBV5-5	TRBJ2-3	.	once	TGTGCCAGCAGCTTGCTGTCAGGACAAGGGTCAGATACGCAGTATTTT	CASSLLSGQGSDTQYF
TRBV6-1	TRBJ2-1	TRBD2	.	TGTGCCAGCAGTGCCGGCGGGAGGGCCGGGGGGAATGAGCAGTTCTTC	CASSAGGRAGGNEQFF
TRBV4-1	TRBJ2-1	TRBD2	.	TGCGCCAGCAGCCCAGGACTAGCGGGAGGGCCCCAGTTCTTC	CASSPGLAGGPQFF
TRBV7-2	TRBJ2-7	.	.	TGTGCCAGCAGCCCCTGGGGATACGAGCAGTACTTC	CASSPWGYEQYF
TRBV6-1	TRBJ2-7	TRBD2	.	TGTGCCAGCAGTGAGGGGAGATCTCATAGGACTAGCGGGACGGTCGAGCAGTACTTC	CASSEGRSHRTSGTVEQYF
TRBV7-9	TRBJ2-5	TRBD1	.	TGTGCCAGCAGCTTAGGGACAGGCGGTCAAGAGACCCAGTACTTC	CASSLGTGGQETQYF
TRBV12-1	TRBJ2-5	.	.	TGTGCCAGCCCCCCGAAGACCCAGTACTTC	CASPPKTQYF
TRBV5-1	TRBJ2-1	.	.	TGCGCCAGCAGCCTGGGGTCCGGGACCCTTTTGGATGAGCAGTTCTTC	CASSLGSGTLLDEQFF
TRBV15	TRBJ2-7	.	.	TGTGCCACCAGTAGTCAGGGGAGGGGGGGGCGATCCCACGAGCAGTACTTC	CATSSQGRGGRSHEQYF
TRBV9	TRBJ1-2	.	.	TGTGCCAGCAGCGTTTCAGGGAGAACTTATGGCTACACCTTC	CASSVSGRTYGYTF
TRBV10-3	TRBJ1-1	TRBD1	.	TGTGCCATCAGCAAAGGGGGCGCCGAGACTGAAGCTTTCTTT	CAISKGGAETEAFF
TRBV7-9	TRBJ2-1	.	.	TGTGCCAGCAGCCGTGTGGGCAGTATGTACAATGAGCAGTTCTTC	CASSRVGSMYNEQFF
TRBV7-6	TRBJ2-7	.	once	TGTGCCAGCAGCTTAGGGATAACCTACGAGCAGTACTTC	CASSLGITYEQYF
TRBV5-6	TRBJ1-1	.	.	TGTGCCAGCAGCTTGGCCGCGGGGGGCACTGAAGCTTTCTTT	CASSLAAGGTEAFF
TRBV4-3	TRBJ2-3	.	.	TGCGCCAGCAGCCAAGATGGGAGCGGACCAGATACGCAGTATTTT	CASSQDGSGPDTQYF
TRBV9	TRBJ1-3	TRBD1	.	TGTGCCAGCAGCACAGGGGTTTACTCTGGAAACACCATATATTTT	CASSTGVYSGNTIYF
TRBV11-1	TRBJ2-4	.	.	TGTGCCAGCAGCTTGGGGGCAGGGGTAGCCAAAAACATTCAGTACTTC	CASSLGAGVAKNIQYF
TRBV19	TRBJ2-6	.	once	TGTGCCAGTCAAAGGTTTGGGGCCAACGTCCTGACTTTC	CASQRFGANVLTF
TRBV5-8	TRBJ2-7	.	.	TGTGCCAGCAGCCCGGACTCGAATAGGCCCTACGAGCAGTACTTC	CASSPDSNRPYEQYF
TRBV6-5	TRBJ2-1	.	.	TGTGCCAGCAGTTACTCGGGGGTAAGCTCCTACAATGAGCAGTTCTTC	CASSYSGVSSYNEQFF
TRBV10-3	TRBJ2-3	TRBD2	few	TGTGCCATCAGTGGGGGACTAGCGGAGCACCGAGAGACAGATACGCAGTATTTT	CAISGGLAEHRETDTQYF
TRBV5-6	TRBJ1-3	TRBD1	.	TGTGCCAGCAGCGCAACAGGGGCCGGAAACACCATATATTTT	CASSATGAGNTIYF
TRBV30	TRBJ2-3	.	.	TGTGCCTGGAGTCCCGGAGATACGCAGTATTTT	CAWSPGDTQYF
TRBV5-4	TRBJ1-3	.	.	TGTGCCAGCAGCTTGGGGGAAGACTCTGGAAACACCATATATTTT	CASSLGEDSGNTIYF
TRBV12-5	TRBJ2-7	TRBD1	.	TGTGCTAGTGGCCCTCGGACAGGGGGCTTCCACGAGCAGTACTTC	CASGPRTGGFHEQYF
TRBV5-1	TRBJ2-7	.	.	TGCGCCAGCAGCTTAGGACAGCAGTACGAGCAGTACTTC	CASSLGQQYEQYF
TRBV9	TRBJ1-3	.	.	TGTGCCAGCAGCGTCGGTGGGAGCTCTGGAAACACCATATATTTT	CASSVGGSSGNTIYF
TRBV10-2	TRBJ2-3	TRBD2	.	TGCGCCAGCAGTGAACAAGGTACTAGCGGGAAGGCGGTGGATACGCAGTATTTT	CASSEQGTSGKAVDTQYF
TRBV11-2	TRBJ2-7	TRBD1	.	TGTGCCAGCAGCGACAGGGGACCAGGCTACGAGCAGTACTTC	CASSDRGPGYEQYF
TRBV7-3	TRBJ1-1	.	.	TGTGCCAGCAGCTTAACCGGAAACATGAACACTGAAGCTTTCTTT	CASSLTGNMNTEAFF
TRBV5-1	TRBJ2-3	TRBD1	.	TGCGCCAGCAGCCGGGGGACAGGGACCCTCAGCACAGATACGCAGTATTTT	CASSRGTGTLSTDTQYF
TRBV7-9	TRBJ2-1	.	.	TGTGCCAGCAGCTTAGGGCGTGAGCAGTTCTTC	CASSLGREQFF
TRBV7-9	TRBJ2-7	.	.	TGTGCCAGCAGCCTCCTAGCTGACGAGCAGTACTTC	CASSLLADEQYF
TRBV4-1	TRBJ2-3	TRBD2	.	TGCGCCAGCAGCCAAGAGCCCCTCACTAGCGGGAGTGACGATACGCAGTATTTT	CASSQEPLTSGSDDTQYF